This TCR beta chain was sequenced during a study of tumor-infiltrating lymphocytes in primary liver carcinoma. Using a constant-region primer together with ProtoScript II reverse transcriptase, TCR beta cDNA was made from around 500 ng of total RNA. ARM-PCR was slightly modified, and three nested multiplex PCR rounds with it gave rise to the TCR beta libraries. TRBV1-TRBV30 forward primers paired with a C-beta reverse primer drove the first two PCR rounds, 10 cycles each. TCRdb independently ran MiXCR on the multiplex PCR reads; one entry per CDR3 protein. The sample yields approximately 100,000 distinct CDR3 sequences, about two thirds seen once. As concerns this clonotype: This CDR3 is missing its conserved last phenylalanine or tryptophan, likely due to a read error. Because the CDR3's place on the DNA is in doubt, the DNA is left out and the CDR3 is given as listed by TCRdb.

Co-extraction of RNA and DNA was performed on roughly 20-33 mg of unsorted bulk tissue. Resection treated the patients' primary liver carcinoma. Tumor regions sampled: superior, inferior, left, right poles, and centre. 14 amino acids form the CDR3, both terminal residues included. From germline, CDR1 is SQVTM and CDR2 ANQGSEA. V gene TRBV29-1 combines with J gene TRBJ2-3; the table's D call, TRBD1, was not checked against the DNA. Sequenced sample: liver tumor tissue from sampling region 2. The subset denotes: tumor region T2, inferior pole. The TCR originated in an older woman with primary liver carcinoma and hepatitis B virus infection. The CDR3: CSATRDRGRDTQYL.